The rows below give T cell receptor beta chains drawn from one sample of a study of blood T cell repertoires in COVID-19. Repertoires were generated with immunoSEQ multiplex PCR, while TCRdb's copy carries only in-frame clones and drops some. The table lists some 270,000 clones, around 89% of them singletons, with approximately 4% in the top ten. Sequenced input: PBMCs or T cells enriched from blood (not recorded which). Receptors originate from a woman aged 25 to 39 with acute COVID-19. Each CDR3 is given with its conserved first and last residue. The D gene is left open where the match is weak. Rows give clone size only sometimes, using once, few, many, or a class for an expanded clone.

TRBJ1-1,NA,NA,TRBV28,TGTGCCAGCAGTTTCTTGACTGAAGCTTTCTTT,CASSFLTEAFF
TRBJ2-7,NA,TRBD2,TRBV27,TGTGCCAGCAGTTCCGCCGGAGCGGGAGACTTCGAGCAGTACTTC,CASSSAGAGDFEQYF
TRBJ2-3,NA,TRBD2,TRBV11-3,TGTGCCAGCAGCGGCCGAGGGGGTAGCGGGAGAGATACGCAGTATTTT,CASSGRGGSGRDTQYF
TRBJ1-1,NA,NA,TRBV4-1,TGCGCCAGCAGCCACGGAATCGGACAGACGAACACTGAAGCTTTCTTT,CASSHGIGQTNTEAFF
TRBJ2-5,few,NA,TRBV6-5,TGTGCCAGCAGTTCCGACACACTTCGAATCGGCGAGACCCAGTACTTC,CASSSDTLRIGETQYF
TRBJ2-2,NA,NA,TRBV19,TGTGCCATTCTCGCGATTAATACCGGGGAGCTGTTTTTT,CAILAINTGELFF
TRBJ2-5,once,TRBD1,TRBV7-9,TGTGCCAGCAGCCCGACAGGGTTTTTGGAGACCCAGTACTTC,CASSPTGFLETQYF
TRBJ1-3,NA,NA,TRBV6-2/TRBV6-3,TGTGCCAGCAGTTCCTCCAGGTTGACTGGAAACACCATATATTTT,CASSSSRLTGNTIYF
TRBJ2-7,NA,NA,TRBV19,TGTGCCAGTAGTATCGGGAGCTACGAGCAGTACTTC,CASSIGSYEQYF
TRBJ2-1,NA,NA,TRBV14,TGTGCCAGCAGCGTAGCGGTCCCCTACAATGAGCAGTTCTTC,CASSVAVPYNEQFF
TRBJ2-3,NA,TRBD2,TRBV15,TGTGCCACCAAGACTAGCGGGAAAGGAGATACGCAGTATTTT,CATKTSGKGDTQYF
TRBJ2-3,once,TRBD2,TRBV30,TGTGCCTGGACGCGTGGCGGGAGATCAGATACGCAGTATTTT,CAWTRGGRSDTQYF
TRBJ1-4,NA,TRBD1,TRBV29-1,TGCAGCGTTGCAGGGGGAGGAAAACTGTTTTTT,CSVAGGGKLFF
TRBJ1-2,NA,TRBD1,TRBV6-5,TGTGCCAGCAGTTACGTAGGGGGCTCTAACTATGGCTACACCTTC,CASSYVGGSNYGYTF
TRBJ1-2,NA,NA,TRBV2,TGTGCCAGCAACAGCGGAAGCTATGGCTACACCTTC,CASNSGSYGYTF
TRBJ2-1,NA,TRBD1,TRBV28,TGTGCCAGCAGTTTCCCCAGGGGGAGCGCCGAGCATCGGTCCTACAATGAGCAGTTCTTC,CASSFPRGSAEHRSYNEQFF
TRBJ2-5,NA,TRBD2,TRBV20-1,TGCAGTGCTAGTGGGTTCCCCCGACTAGCGGGAGTAAGAGAGACCCAGTACTTC,CSASGFPRLAGVRETQYF
TRBJ2-7,NA,TRBD2,TRBV28,TGTGCCAGCAGACTTGGGGGTAGCGGGAGGGGTTACGAGCAGTACTTC,CASRLGGSGRGYEQYF
TRBJ2-7,few,NA,TRBV21-1,TGTGCCAGCAGCAGACAGGGGGCGTATTACGAGCAGTACTTC,CASSRQGAYYEQYF
TRBJ2-3,NA,TRBD2,TRBV7-7,TGTGCCAGCAGCTTAGGTGTTAGCGGGAGAGTGAGCACAGATACGCAGTATTTT,CASSLGVSGRVSTDTQYF
TRBJ1-5,NA,NA,TRBV7-8,TGTGCCAGCAGCGCCACAGGGTGGGTTGGTCAGCCCCAGCATTTT,CASSATGWVGQPQHF